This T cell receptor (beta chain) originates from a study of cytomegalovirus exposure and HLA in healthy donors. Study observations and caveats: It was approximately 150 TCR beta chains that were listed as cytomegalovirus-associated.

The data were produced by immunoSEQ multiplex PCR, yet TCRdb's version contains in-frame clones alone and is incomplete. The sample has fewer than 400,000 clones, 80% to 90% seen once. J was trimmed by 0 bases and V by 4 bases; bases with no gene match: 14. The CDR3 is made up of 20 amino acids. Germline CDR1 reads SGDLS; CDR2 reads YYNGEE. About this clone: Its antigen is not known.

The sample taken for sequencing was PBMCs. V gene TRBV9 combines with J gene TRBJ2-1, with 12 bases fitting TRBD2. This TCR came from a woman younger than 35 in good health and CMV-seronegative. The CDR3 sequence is CASSPKGGTSGSHSYNEQFF. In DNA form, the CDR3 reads TGTGCCAGCAGCCCCAAGGGGGGGACTAGCGGGTCCCACTCCTACAATGAGCAGTTCTTC.